These 24 T cell receptor beta chains originate from one sample sequenced in a study of cytomegalovirus exposure and HLA in healthy donors. Researchers ran the PCR with 60 Vbeta and 13 Jbeta primers. The assay was immunoSEQ multiplex PCR, and TCRdb's table has in-frame clones only and misses some. The sample holds more than 200,000 clones; more than 75% are singletons and the top ten take roughly 1.3%. The material sequenced was PBMCs. The receptor source for this set is a human donor in good health.

The gene calls are TRBV5-1 and TRBJ2-7; the D gene is possibly TRBD1 (6 bases). Germline values: CDR1 SGHRS, CDR2 YFSETQ. This CDR3 is 13 amino acids long. The V end lost 6 bases, the J end lost 0 bases, and 10 bases lay between the germline ends. Written as DNA, the CDR3 is TGCGCCAGCACAGGGACAAACTCCTACGAGCAGTACTTC. Translating gives CASTGTNSYEQYF.

This clone was recorded once. This rearrangement joins TRBV23-1 to TRBJ1-5, with TRBD1 as a possible D gene (5 bases). TRBV23-1 is treated as an ORF (open reading frame) with a function not yet certain. The CDR3 sequence is 14 residues long. V lost 6 bases and J 5 bases, leaving 14 bases between the germline ends. The CDR3 region has the DNA TGCGCCAGCAGACAGCCGGGGGGGTATCAGCCCCAGCATTTT. Translation gives CASRQPGGYQPQHF.

V is TRBV7-6 and J is TRBJ2-2, with 15 bases matching TRBD2. CDR3 length: 17 amino acids. The V segment lost 5 bases and the J segment 6 bases; nucleotides outside the gene matches: 7. Germline CDR1 and CDR2: SGHVS and FNYEAQ. The CDR3 loop is CASSTRTSGRASGELFF. For the CDR3, the DNA is TGTGCCAGCAGCACCCGGACTAGCGGGAGGGCCTCCGGGGAGCTGTTTTTT. Based on the CDR3 plus reference TRBV7-6 and TRBJ2-2, the full variable domain is GAGVSQSPRYKVTKRGQDVALRCDPISGHVSLYWYRQALGQGPEFLTYFNYEAQQDKSGLPNDRFSAERPEGSISTLTIQRTEQRDSAMYRCASSTRTSGRASGELFFGEGSRLTVL.

CDR3 amino acids: CASSLVFLGQSQETQYF. CDR3 nucleotides: TGTGCCAGCAGCTTAGTCTTTCTGGGACAGTCACAAGAGACCCAGTACTTC. This rearrangement joins TRBV7-6 to TRBJ2-5, with TRBD1 matching over 7 bases. J was trimmed by 2 bases and V by 1 base; bases with no gene match: 10. The V gene's germline CDR1 is SGHVS and CDR2 FNYEAQ. There are 17 residues in the CDR3.

The J gene is TRBJ2-1, the V gene TRBV19, with 8 bases lining up with TRBD1. The J segment lost 7 bases and the V segment lost 3 bases, leaving 11 bases of the junction unmatched. This CDR3 is built from 16 residues. Germline lookup yields CDR1 LNHDA and CDR2 SQIVND (reference sequence). The CDR3 DNA is TGTGCCAGTAGTATGAACCCCCCGGACAGGGTAAATGAGCAGTTCTTC. It codes for CASSMNPPDRVNEQFF.

The V and J genes are TRBV18 and TRBJ2-7, with 7 bases that match TRBD2. This CDR3 is 17 amino acids long. Germline V gene data show CDR1 as KGHSH and CDR2 as LQKENI. Trimming removed 2 bases from V and 0 bases from J; junction bases left unmatched: 10. CDR3 region: CASSPKELARSSYEQYF. The DNA of the CDR3 is TGTGCCAGCTCACCAAAAGAACTAGCGAGGAGCTCCTACGAGCAGTACTTC. Full variable domain (outside the CDR3, taken from reference TRBV18 and TRBJ2-7): NAGVMQNPRHLVRRRGQEARLRCSPMKGHSHVYWYRQLPEEGLKFMVYLQKENIIDESGMPKERFSAEFPKEGPSILRIQQVVRGDSAAYFCASSPKELARSSYEQYFGPGTRLTVT.

V gene TRBV7-2 combines with J gene TRBJ2-4, with TRBD1 matching 8 bases. The germline V gene encodes CDR1 SGHTA and CDR2 FQGNSA. The V gene end was trimmed by 5 bases and the J gene end by 0 bases; junction bases not matched to a gene: 6. This CDR3 has 16 amino acids. CDR3 sequence: CASSTGQGLAKNIQYF. Here the CDR3 DNA reads TGTGCCAGCAGCACCGGACAGGGCCTAGCCAAAAACATTCAGTACTTC.

Turning to this clone: The sample carries other DNA sequences with the same CDR3. CDR3 bases: TGTGCCAGCAGCTTACAGGGGCGGTGGCGAGAGACCCAGTACTTC. Its translation: CASSLQGRWRETQYF. The chain combines TRBV7-2 with TRBJ2-5, with D perhaps matching TRBD1 (6 bases). V was shortened by 2 bases and J by 4 bases, with 14 bases between the two germline ends. Germline V CDR1 and CDR2: SGHTA, FQGNSA. The CDR3 is 15 amino acids.

The chain links TRBV10-3 to TRBJ1-2, with D hard to call. This CDR3 has 13 residues. Trimming stripped 3 bases from V and 3 bases from J, with 8 bases between. Germline values: CDR1 ENHRY, CDR2 SYGVKD. This chain's CDR3 is CAISDQLDYGYTF. The CDR3 DNA is TGTGCCATCAGTGATCAGTTGGACTATGGCTACACCTTC.

The chain has TRBV7-2 and TRBJ1-2; 9 bases align to TRBD1. The CDR3 runs to 15 residues. Germline V lookup: CDR1 SGHTA, CDR2 FQGNSA. The V gene end was trimmed by 1 base and the J gene end by 2 bases; junction bases not matched to a gene: 2. In DNA form, the CDR3 reads TGTGCCAGCAGCTTAGTAGGGACAGGGAACTATGGCTACACCTTC. Amino acids: CASSLVGTGNYGYTF.

The chain's CDR3 is CASTGGPGQHEQYF. CDR3 sequence (DNA): TGCGCCAGCACCGGGGGACCAGGGCAACACGAGCAGTACTTC. The chain uses TRBV4-1 and TRBJ2-7, with a weak D call TRBD2 (6 bases). Germline assignment: CDR1 MGHRA and CDR2 YSYEKL. The CDR3 runs to 14 residues. The germline V and J ends were trimmed by 7 bases and 5 bases, with 18 bases remaining between them.

This sequence joins TRBV18 and TRBJ2-7; 13 positions agree with TRBD2. The CDR3 totals 16 residues. Germline CDR1 and CDR2: KGHSH and LQKENI. V was pared by 6 bases and J by 0 bases, with 5 bases of the junction left unmatched. The CDR3 bases are TGTGCCAGCTCGCTAGGACTAGCGGGAGTCTCCTACGAGCAGTACTTC. Its translation is CASSLGLAGVSYEQYF.

The V gene is TRBV28, the J gene TRBJ2-7; D may be TRBD1 (6 bases). From germline, CDR1 is MDHEN and CDR2 SYDVKM. V lost 6 bases, J lost 4 bases, and 13 bases lay in between. The CDR3 length is 13 residues. The CDR3 spells CASRNAGEYEQYF. The CDR3 DNA reads as TGTGCCAGCAGAAATGCAGGGGAATACGAGCAGTACTTC. Variable domain in full (rest from reference TRBV28 and TRBJ2-7): DVKVTQSSRYLVKRTGEKVFLECVQDMDHENMFWYRQDPGLGLRLIYFSYDVKMKEKGDIPEGYSVSREKKERFSLILESASTNQTSMYLCASRNAGEYEQYFGPGTRLTVT.

The chain couples TRBV28 to TRBJ2-7; possible D gene TRBD1, 5 bases. The CDR3 extends over 14 amino acids. V was shortened by 3 bases and J by 7 bases, with 16 bases between the two germline ends. Germline loops: CDR1 MDHEN, CDR2 SYDVKM. The CDR3 region is CASSLASTGAEQYF. The CDR3 DNA reads TGTGCCAGCAGTTTGGCCAGCACTGGGGCTGAGCAGTACTTC.

The rearrangement links TRBV2 to TRBJ2-7; no clear D gene. The CDR3 length is 13 residues. In germline, CDR1 is SNHLY, CDR2 FYNNEI. Trimming took 4 bases from V and 1 from J, leaving 8 bases between them. The CDR3 nucleotides are TGTGCCAGCAGTGCAGTCGGGTCCTACGAGCAGTACTTC. It encodes CASSAVGSYEQYF.

The chain is built from TRBV6-1 and TRBJ2-1; TRBD1 aligns across 7 bases. The CDR3 sequence is 15 residues long. Trimming cost V 3 bases and J 10 bases; bases outside gene matches: 12. Per germline, CDR1 MNHNS and CDR2 SASEGT. The CDR3: CASSDRQGSLVEQFF. In DNA, the CDR3 is TGTGCCAGCAGTGACAGACAGGGAAGTCTGGTCGAGCAGTTCTTC.

The rearrangement uses TRBV6-6 and TRBJ1-5; a possible D gene is TRBD1 (5 bases). V was trimmed by 0 bases and J by 9 bases, leaving 12 bases between them. There are 14 residues in the CDR3. CDR1 and CDR2 from the germline V gene are MNHNY and SVGAGI (reference sequence). Here the CDR3 reads CASSYSLGGRPQHF. DNA of the CDR3: TGTGCCAGCAGTTACTCATTGGGGGGACGGCCCCAGCATTTT.

V is TRBV20-1 and J is TRBJ2-3; D is uncertain. Per the germline V gene, CDR1 is DFQATT and CDR2 is SNEGSKA (reference sequence). V lost 1 base and J 11 bases, leaving 10 bases between the germline ends. This CDR3 is built from 11 residues. CDR3 region: CSARGSVMQYF. CDR3 in DNA: TGCAGTGCTAGAGGGTCGGTGATGCAGTATTTT.

A word on this clone: One end of the junction is discordant with germline, which a read error may explain. The genes are TRBV5-1 and TRBJ2-5, with TRBD2 matching 13 bases. This CDR3 region has 16 residues. Looked up from germline, CDR1 is SGHRS and CDR2 is YFSETQ. CDR3 sequence: CASSLGLAGNQETQYF. CDR3 coding DNA: TGCGCCAGCAGTTTGGGACTAGCGGGAAACCAAGAGACCCAGTACTTC.

In DNA form, the CDR3 reads TGTGCCAGCAGCTTACAGAGCGGGAGCTCCTACGAGCAGTACTTC. Translated, it gives CASSLQSGSSYEQYF. The V call is TRBV7-2, the J call TRBJ2-7, with TRBD2 matching 8 bases. Trimming cost V 2 bases and J 0 bases; bases outside gene matches: 3. This CDR3 is 15 amino acids long. The germline V gene has CDR1 SGHTA and CDR2 FQGNSA.

This chain uses TRBV6-4 with TRBJ2-1; the D gene is possibly TRBD2 (5 bases). Germline CDR1 and CDR2: MRHNA and SNTAGT. The CDR3 is 12 amino acids. Trimming shortened V by 6 bases and J by 6 bases, and 9 bases separated the two germline ends. Here the CDR3 reads CASRRLLNEQFF. The CDR3 DNA sequence: TGTGCCAGCAGACGACTACTCAATGAGCAGTTCTTC.

V is TRBV19 and J is TRBJ1-2, with TRBD1 matching over 8 bases. CDR3 length equals 15 residues. V was pared by 4 bases and J by 2 bases, with 6 bases of the junction left unmatched. Germline CDR1 reads LNHDA; CDR2 reads SQIVND (reference sequence). The CDR3 region has the DNA TGTGCCAGTAGTAACCCCGGACAGGGAAACTATGGCTACACCTTC. Amino acid sequence: CASSNPGQGNYGYTF. The full variable domain, its missing parts supplied by reference TRBV19 and TRBJ1-2, is DGGITQSPKYLFRKEGQNVTLSCEQNLNHDAMYWYRQDPGQGLRLIYYSQIVNDFQKGDIAEGYSVSREKKESFPLTVTSAQKNPTAFYLCASSNPGQGNYGYTFGSGTRLTVV.

The V gene is TRBV6-5, the J gene TRBJ2-5; 10 nucleotides agree with TRBD2. This CDR3 contains 15 residues. Trimming removed 4 bases from V and 6 bases from J; junction bases left unmatched: 8. CDR1 is MNHEY and CDR2 is SVGAGI in the germline V gene. This CDR3 reads CASSSRTSGKKTQYF. Written as DNA, the CDR3 is TGTGCCAGCAGTTCTCGGACTAGCGGAAAGAAGACCCAGTACTTC.

This clone is labeled medium-sized (0.01 to 0.1%). V gene TRBV5-1 combines with J gene TRBJ2-1; 12 nucleotides line up with TRBD2. CDR3 length: 16 amino acids. V lost 2 bases, J lost 7 bases, and 7 bases stayed unmatched. Germline V lookup: CDR1 SGHRS, CDR2 YFSETQ. The CDR3 bases are TGCGCCAGCAGCTTTGGGCTAGCGGGAGGGCGAAATGAGCAGTTCTTC. Its protein is CASSFGLAGGRNEQFF.